What follows are 18 T cell receptor beta chains derived from one specimen sequenced in a study of blood T cell repertoires in COVID-19. Sequencing used immunoSEQ multiplex PCR; TCRdb keeps in-frame clones, though not all of them. The sample holds about 69,000 clones; less than 90% are singletons and the top ten take 2.5% to 3%. Material: peripheral blood. These receptors were obtained from a man older than 75 with acute or convalescent COVID-19.

This chain links TRBV6-5 with TRBJ1-2; 7 nucleotides match TRBD1. The CDR3 contains 12 residues. With 8 bases clipped from V and 2 bases from J, the junction kept 2 bases outside the gene matches. The V gene's germline CDR1 is MNHEY and CDR2 SVGAGI. CDR3: CASRTGNYGYTF. The CDR3 DNA reads as TGTGCCAGCCGGACAGGAAACTATGGCTACACCTTC.

Details on this clone: A junction end diverges from the germline sequence, so it may reflect a read error. The rearrangement uses TRBV12-3 or TRBV12-4 and TRBJ1-4, with D tentatively TRBD1 (5 bases). The CDR3 spans 13 residues. The CDR3 DNA reads as TGTGCCAGCAGTTTGGGAAGGGGTTACCATTTGGTATTT. Translation gives CASSLGRGYHLVF.

A few counts support this clone. This rearrangement joins TRBV6-5 to TRBJ1-1; D is perhaps TRBD1 (5 bases). The V and J ends lost 6 bases and 5 bases respectively, with 10 bases between them. The CDR3 loop spans 12 amino acids. Germline CDR1 and CDR2: MNHEY and SVGAGI. The CDR3 here is CASRSGFTEAFF. The CDR3 DNA reads TGTGCCAGCAGGTCAGGGTTTACTGAAGCTTTCTTT.

The chain couples TRBV28 to TRBJ2-7, with D perhaps TRBD1 (6 bases). The V gene lost 5 bases and the J gene lost 0 bases, with 17 bases spanning the gap. Germline CDR1 is MDHEN and CDR2 is SYDVKM. The CDR3 extends over 16 amino acids. This CDR3 reads CASSPLGAGYSYEQYF. As DNA, the CDR3 is TGTGCCAGCAGTCCCCTGGGGGCCGGATACTCCTACGAGCAGTACTTC.

The chain is built from TRBV25-1 and TRBJ1-2; possibly TRBD1 for D (6 bases). V was trimmed by 1 base and J by 8 bases, leaving 11 bases between them. The CDR3 totals 13 residues. CDR1 is MGHDK, CDR2 SYGVNS, per germline. The chain's CDR3 is CASSESGARGYTF. The CDR3 DNA reads TGTGCCAGCAGTGAATCAGGGGCGCGAGGCTACACCTTC.

The V call is TRBV19, the J call TRBJ1-3, with no clear D. Germline CDR1 LNHDA, CDR2 SQIVND (reference sequence). The CDR3 covers 16 residues. Trimming shortened V by 3 bases and J by 0 bases, and 12 bases separated the two germline ends. Here the CDR3 reads CASSILEGSSGNTIYF. The DNA of the CDR3 is TGTGCCAGTAGTATTCTGGAGGGAAGCTCTGGAAACACCATATATTTT. Full variable domain (missing parts from reference TRBV19 and TRBJ1-3): DGGITQSPKYLFRKEGQNVTLSCEQNLNHDAMYWYRQDPGQGLRLIYYSQIVNDFQKGDIAEGYSVSREKKESFPLTVTSAQKNPTAFYLCASSILEGSSGNTIYFGEGSWLTVV.

This chain links TRBV19 with TRBJ2-6; 9 bases align to TRBD1. Losses at the gene ends were 7 bases for V and 1 base for J; bases not matched to a gene: 8. Germline V gene sequence: CDR1 LNHDA, CDR2 SQIVND (reference sequence). The CDR3 runs 17 residues. The CDR3 DNA reads TGTGCCAGTAAACGGGACAGGGCCATATCTGGGGCCAACGTCCTGACTTTC. Translation: CASKRDRAISGANVLTF.

This clone was recorded a few times. Other DNA sequences in this sample translate to the same CDR3. The chain uses TRBV3-1 (or the pseudogene TRBV3-2) and TRBJ1-1; D gene uncertain. Germline CDR1 is LGHDT and CDR2 is YNNKEL (reference sequence). CDR3 length: 15 amino acids. The V and J ends lost 0 bases and 1 base respectively, with 9 bases between them. The CDR3 here is CASSQEGAGNTEAFF. In DNA form, the CDR3 reads TGTGCCAGCAGCCAAGAGGGAGCAGGGAACACTGAAGCTTTCTTT.

The chain joins TRBV18 to TRBJ2-7; D gene ambiguous. Trimming cost V 0 bases and J 0 bases, with 9 bases left between them. Per the germline V gene, CDR1 is KGHSH and CDR2 is LQKENI. The CDR3 totals 15 residues. CDR3 DNA sequence: TGTGCCAGCTCACCACCCTCCGAGAGCTCCTACGAGCAGTACTTC. Protein: CASSPPSESSYEQYF. The variable domain in full, completed from reference TRBV18 and TRBJ2-7, reads NAGVMQNPRHLVRRRGQEARLRCSPMKGHSHVYWYRQLPEEGLKFMVYLQKENIIDESGMPKERFSAEFPKEGPSILRIQQVVRGDSAAYFCASSPPSESSYEQYFGPGTRLTVT.

This chain connects TRBV7-2 to TRBJ1-1; weak D call: TRBD1 (5 bases). The CDR3 runs to 13 residues. Trimming took 5 bases from V and 1 from J, leaving 8 bases between them. From germline, CDR1 is SGHTA and CDR2 FQGNSA. CDR3 coding DNA: TGTGCCAGCAGCCGACAGAGGAACACTGAAGCTTTCTTT. This encodes CASSRQRNTEAFF.

V and J are TRBV14 and TRBJ2-5; D gene ambiguous. The V gene lost 0 bases and the J gene lost 4 bases, with 6 bases spanning the gap. Germline V gene lookup returns CDR1 SGHDN and CDR2 FVKESK. CDR3 length: 13 amino acids. CDR3 coding DNA: TGTGCCAGCAGCCAAGAACGCGGAGAGACCCAGTACTTC. This codes for CASSQERGETQYF.

This clone was recorded only once. V is TRBV5-1 and J is TRBJ2-7, with 8 bases that match TRBD1. The V gene's germline CDR1 is SGHRS and CDR2 YFSETQ. After removal of 4 bases from V and 1 base from J, the junction contained 7 bases not matched to a gene. The CDR3 length is 15 residues. The CDR3 is CASSTGQGSSYEQYF. DNA of the CDR3: TGCGCCAGCAGCACTGGACAGGGATCTTCCTACGAGCAGTACTTC.

This chain connects TRBV28 to TRBJ1-2; D uncertain. Between the trimmed V and J ends, which lost 10 bases and 0 bases, there was a span of 6 bases. CDR1 and CDR2 (germline): MDHEN, SYDVKM. The CDR3 is 11 residues long. CDR3 sequence: CATETNYGYTF. The DNA of the CDR3 is TGTGCCACCGAGACTAACTATGGCTACACCTTC.

This CDR3 reads CSVDRWTSGNEQFF. In DNA form, the CDR3 reads TGCAGCGTTGATCGGTGGACTAGCGGAAATGAGCAGTTCTTC. The V gene is TRBV29-1, the J gene TRBJ2-1; 10 bases agree with TRBD2. CDR1 and CDR2 from the germline V gene are SQVTM and ANQGSEA. J gave up 7 bases and V 3 bases, and 6 bases lay outside the gene matches. This CDR3 has 14 residues.

This sequence joins TRBV9 and TRBJ2-7, with 7 bases that match TRBD1. The ends lost 4 bases at V and 5 bases at J; junction bases unmatched: 15. The germline V gene encodes CDR1 SGDLS and CDR2 YYNGEE. This CDR3 has 16 amino acids. The CDR3 region has the DNA TGTGCCAGCAGCCCGAGACAGGGAATTTTTCTCAACGAGCAGTACTTC. The encoded protein is CASSPRQGIFLNEQYF.

The V call is TRBV6-5, the J call TRBJ1-1, with D uncertain. This CDR3 contains 13 residues. Per germline, CDR1 MNHEY and CDR2 SVGAGI. V was clipped by 5 bases and J by 5 bases, with 12 bases between them. CDR3 DNA: TGTGCCAGCAGTCCCCGGAGATGGACTGAAGCTTTCTTT. Protein: CASSPRRWTEAFF.

This clone was observed a single time. The V gene is TRBV10-2, the J gene TRBJ2-7, with 8 bases fitting TRBD2. Trimming at V came to 6 bases and at J to 1 base, leaving 11 bases not matched to a gene. The CDR3 consists of 16 residues. Germline V gene data show CDR1 as WSHSY and CDR2 as SAAADI. This CDR3 is CASRGGLVSNSYEQYF. The CDR3 DNA follows: TGCGCCAGCAGAGGGGGACTAGTCTCTAATTCCTACGAGCAGTACTTC.

The chain combines TRBV5-1 with TRBJ2-3, with 13 bases matching TRBD2. CDR3 length equals 16 residues. Trimming removed 4 bases from V and 2 bases from J; junction bases left unmatched: 4. Germline V gene sequence: CDR1 SGHRS, CDR2 YFSETQ. CDR3 bases: TGCGCCAGCAGCAAGACTAGCGGGAGGTTCACAGATACGCAGTATTTT. Protein: CASSKTSGRFTDTQYF.